One and the same sample provided the 30 T cell receptor beta chains below, sequenced in a study of blood T cell repertoires in COVID-19. Profiled with immunoSEQ multiplex PCR; TCRdb holds only in-frame clones, not every one. The sample has approximately 150,000 clones, roughly 87% seen once. Sequenced material: peripheral blood. Every receptor here comes from a woman in her sixties or seventies with active or convalescent COVID-19.

J is TRBJ1-5 and V is TRBV4-1, with a possible D match to TRBD1 (6 bases). Trimming shortened V by 3 bases and J by 1 base, and 22 bases separated the two germline ends. The CDR3 totals 19 residues. The germline V gene has CDR1 MGHRA and CDR2 YSYEKL. CDR3 sequence reads: CASSHYPGTPRGSNQPQHF. CDR3 DNA: TGCGCCAGCAGCCACTACCCCGGGACACCAAGGGGGAGCAATCAGCCCCAGCATTTT.

This chain uses TRBV7-2 with TRBJ2-2; 7 bases map to TRBD1. This CDR3 contains 18 residues. Per the germline V gene, CDR1 is SGHTA and CDR2 is FQGNSA. With 1 base clipped from V and 7 bases from J, the junction kept 15 bases outside the gene matches. DNA of the CDR3: TGTGCCAGCAGCTTAGAGGTTCAGATGAGGGGGCAGATCGGGGAGCTGTTTTTT. It specifies CASSLEVQMRGQIGELFF.

CDR3 nucleotides: TGTGCCAGCAGTTTGGGACAGGGGGTCTCCGAAGCTTTCTTT. Translated: CASSLGQGVSEAFF. This sequence joins TRBV27 and TRBJ1-1, with 11 bases aligning to TRBD1. The trim removed 3 bases at V and 8 bases at J, leaving 5 bases unmatched. Per germline, CDR1 MNHEY and CDR2 SMNVEV (reference sequence). The CDR3 has 14 amino acids.

The chain uses TRBV5-1 and TRBJ2-7, with 11 bases identical to TRBD2. J lost 4 bases, V lost 4 bases, and 1 base had no gene match. This CDR3 contains 13 residues. CDR1 is SGHRS, CDR2 YFSETQ, per germline. CDR3 loop: CASSRLAGYEQYF. The CDR3 DNA follows: TGCGCCAGCAGCAGACTAGCGGGGTACGAGCAGTACTTC.

V is TRBV29-1 and J is TRBJ2-1, with 11 bases that match TRBD1. Germline-derived CDR1 and CDR2 are SQVTM and ANQGSEA. The junction had 12 bases not matched to a gene; V was cut back by 6 bases and J by 8 bases. CDR3 length: 15 residues. In DNA, the CDR3 is TGCAGCGTGACCGGACAGGGGGCTACCGACGATGAGCAGTTCTTC. Translating it yields CSVTGQGATDDEQFF.

V and J are TRBV2 and TRBJ1-2; 8 bases line up with TRBD1. There are 14 residues in the CDR3. Trimming took 4 bases from V and 4 from J; bases not matched to a gene: 5. Per the germline V gene, CDR1 is SNHLY and CDR2 is FYNNEI. The chain's CDR3 is CASSAQGAVYGYTF. In DNA, the CDR3 is TGTGCCAGCAGTGCGCAGGGGGCCGTCTATGGCTACACCTTC.

The genes are TRBV4-3 and TRBJ1-1; D ambiguous. Germline CDR1 is LGHNA and CDR2 is YSLEER. V gave up 0 bases and J gave up 0 bases, with 8 bases separating them. The CDR3 runs to 15 residues. For the CDR3, the DNA is TGCGCCAGCAGCCAAGATGCACTTTTGAACACTGAAGCTTTCTTT. It encodes CASSQDALLNTEAFF.

V is TRBV19 and J is TRBJ2-4; D may be TRBD2 (5 bases). Trimming cost V 8 bases and J 2 bases, with 16 bases left between them. From germline, CDR1 is LNHDA and CDR2 SQIVND (reference sequence). The CDR3 length is 15 residues. The CDR3 reads CASARPRGSKNIQYF. In DNA form, the CDR3 reads TGTGCCAGTGCCCGTCCCAGAGGGTCCAAAAACATTCAGTACTTC.

CDR3 sequence reads: CASSMDTSVSANYGYTF. The CDR3 DNA is TGTGCCAGTAGTATGGACACATCCGTTTCAGCTAACTATGGCTACACCTTC. The chain combines TRBV19 with TRBJ1-2; possible D gene TRBD1, 5 bases. The CDR3 loop spans 17 amino acids. Per the germline V gene, CDR1 is LNHDA and CDR2 is SQIVND (reference sequence). V was shortened by 3 bases and J by 0 bases, with 17 bases between the two germline ends.

This clone was seen a handful of times. J is TRBJ1-2 and V is TRBV7-8; 7 bases line up with TRBD1. The CDR3 consists of 14 residues. V lost 3 bases and J lost 4; bases outside the gene matches: 5. In germline, CDR1 is SGHVS, CDR2 FQNEAQ. The DNA of the CDR3 is TGTGCCAGCAGCTTCCGGGACAGCAGCTATGGCTACACCTTC. Amino acids: CASSFRDSSYGYTF.

The V call is TRBV4-1, the J call TRBJ2-7, with D unclear. The CDR3 runs 15 residues. The germline V and J ends were trimmed by 2 bases and 4 bases, with 15 bases remaining between them. Germline V gene sequence: CDR1 MGHRA, CDR2 YSYEKL. CDR3 bases: TGCGCCAGCAGCCAACCCTTATCGCAGAGGTACGAGCAGTACTTC. Its translation is CASSQPLSQRYEQYF.

V and J are TRBV5-6 and TRBJ2-2; D gene ambiguous. The CDR3 spans 15 residues. Trimming stripped 1 base from V and 4 bases from J, with 11 bases between. Germline assignment: CDR1 SGHDT and CDR2 YYEEEE. The CDR3: CASSLPTTSTGELFF. The CDR3 DNA sequence: TGTGCCAGCAGCTTGCCGACAACCTCCACCGGGGAGCTGTTTTTT.

V is TRBV18 and J is TRBJ1-2, with 7 bases fitting TRBD1. The CDR3 runs to 15 residues. V shed 2 bases and J 2 bases; nucleotides not matched to a gene: 5. Germline V gene data show CDR1 as KGHSH and CDR2 as LQKENI. CDR3 nucleotides: TGTGCCAGCTCACCAGCGGGACAGTCAAACTATGGCTACACCTTC. Translated, it gives CASSPAGQSNYGYTF.

The chain uses TRBV19 and TRBJ2-2; maybe TRBD2 (6 bases). CDR3 length equals 15 residues. The V and J ends lost 7 bases and 7 bases respectively, with 19 bases between them. Germline assignment: CDR1 LNHDA and CDR2 SQIVND (reference sequence). The CDR3 spells CASNPRLGGVGELFF. The CDR3 DNA reads TGTGCCAGTAATCCGCGGCTGGGGGGAGTCGGGGAGCTGTTTTTT.

With respect to this clone: Relative to the germline gene, one junction end is altered; a read error may explain this. The chain joins TRBV11-2 to TRBJ1-3; D is perhaps TRBD1 (5 bases). The CDR3 is made up of 12 amino acids. Germline-derived CDR1 and CDR2 are SGHAT and FQNNGV. CDR3 region: CASSSSQVLMNF. The CDR3 DNA reads TGTGCCAGCAGCTCATCACAGGTCCTTATGAATTTT.

The chain links TRBV5-1 to TRBJ2-3, with TRBD2 identical over 12 bases. The CDR3 has 15 amino acids. V was pared by 4 bases and J by 5 bases, with 5 bases of the junction left unmatched. Germline CDR1 SGHRS, CDR2 YFSETQ. The chain's CDR3 is CASSVGLAGLDTQYF. The CDR3 bases are TGCGCCAGCAGCGTAGGACTAGCGGGGTTAGATACGCAGTATTTT. Full variable domain (missing parts from reference TRBV5-1 and TRBJ2-3): KAGVTQTPRYLIKTRGQQVTLSCSPISGHRSVSWYQQTPGQGLQFLFEYFSETQRNKGNFPGRFSGRQFSNSRSEMNVSTLELGDSALYLCASSVGLAGLDTQYFGPGTRLTVL.

The chain links TRBV11-1 to TRBJ1-2; D is ambiguous. V dropped 6 bases and J dropped 2 bases, with 7 bases sitting between them. This CDR3 has 12 residues. Germline lookup yields CDR1 SGHAT and CDR2 FQDESV (reference sequence). The CDR3 loop reads CASSRENYGYTF. CDR3 sequence (DNA): TGTGCCAGCAGTCGGGAGAACTATGGCTACACCTTC. Filled out from reference TRBV11-1 and TRBJ1-2, the complete variable domain reads EAEVAQSPRYKITEKSQAVAFWCDPISGHATLYWYRQILGQGPELLVQFQDESVVDDSQLPKDRFSAERLKGVDSTLKIQPAELGDSAMYLCASSRENYGYTFGSGTRLTVV.

The chain joins TRBV12-5 to TRBJ1-4; 9 positions agree with TRBD1. Germline CDR1 LGHNT, CDR2 FRNRAP. CDR3 length: 18 residues. The V and J ends lost 3 bases and 7 bases, in that order; junction bases with no gene match: 15. CDR3 in DNA: TGTGCTAGTGGTTTAGGTCTGCAACAGGGGGCGCGGGGTGAAAAACTGTTTTTT. Encoded protein: CASGLGLQQGARGEKLFF. The variable domain in full, completed from reference TRBV12-5 and TRBJ1-4, reads DARVTQTPRHKVTEMGQEVTMRCQPILGHNTVFWYRQTMMQGLELLAYFRNRAPLDDSGMPKDRFSAEMPDATLATLKIQPSEPRDSAVYFCASGLGLQQGARGEKLFFGSGTQLSVL.

The chain has TRBV11-3 and TRBJ2-3, with 7 bases fitting TRBD1. From germline, CDR1 is SGHNT and CDR2 YENEEA. V trimming: 4 bases; J trimming: 0 bases; junction bases outside the gene matches: 4. This CDR3 comprises 15 residues. CDR3 DNA: TGTGCCAGCAGCTCACAGGGGATTAGCACAGATACGCAGTATTTT. Translated, it gives CASSSQGISTDTQYF.

This chain uses TRBV23-1 with TRBJ2-5, with a tentative D call TRBD1 (6 bases). TRBV23-1 has ORF status, its function being uncertain. This CDR3 spans 12 amino acids. The V and J ends lost 10 bases and 1 base respectively, with 10 bases between them. The CDR3 loop reads CAKGDRQETQYF. Written as DNA, the CDR3 is TGCGCCAAGGGGGACCGCCAAGAGACCCAGTACTTC.

The V and J genes are TRBV10-3 and TRBJ2-2; the match to TRBD2 covers 9 bases. The CDR3 loop spans 18 amino acids. From germline, CDR1 is ENHRY and CDR2 SYGVKD. The V segment lost 5 bases and the J segment 7 bases; nucleotides outside the gene matches: 17. The CDR3 reads CAISLQARSLAGIGELFF. The CDR3 DNA is TGTGCCATCAGTTTACAGGCTAGAAGCCTAGCGGGGATCGGGGAGCTGTTTTTT.

The rearrangement uses TRBV11-2 and TRBJ1-6, with a tentative D call TRBD1 (6 bases). This CDR3 spans 15 amino acids. Germline V lookup: CDR1 SGHAT, CDR2 FQNNGV. V lost 5 bases and J 7 bases, leaving 15 bases between the germline ends. CDR3 nucleotides: TGTGCCAGCAGCCGCGAGGGGGTGCCGAATTCACCCCTCCACTTT. This codes for CASSREGVPNSPLHF.

CDR3 amino acids: CASSPRQGGGTEAFF. The CDR3 DNA is TGTGCCAGCAGCCCTAGACAGGGGGGGGGCACTGAAGCTTTCTTT. The V gene is TRBV14, the J gene TRBJ1-1; 9 bases fit TRBD1. The trim removed 4 bases at V and 4 bases at J, leaving 7 bases unmatched. The CDR3 has 15 residues. CDR1 is SGHDN, CDR2 FVKESK, per germline.

The V gene is TRBV7-3, the J gene TRBJ2-7; D is possibly TRBD1 (6 bases). Germline V gene sequence: CDR1 SGHTA, CDR2 FQGTGA. V was cut by 5 bases and J by 9 bases, with 14 bases left in between. The CDR3 contains 12 residues. Written as DNA, the CDR3 is TGTGCCAGCAGCCGGGATGGACAGAGGCAGTACTTC. Translating gives CASSRDGQRQYF.

The genes are TRBV6-5 and TRBJ1-1; a weak D match, TRBD1 (5 bases). The V end was cut by 2 bases, the J end by 3 bases, with 13 bases between. The CDR3 spans 15 residues. CDR1 and CDR2 from the germline V gene are MNHEY and SVGAGI. The CDR3 coding sequence is TGTGCCAGCAGTTACGAAGGCAGGGTGGACACTGAAGCTTTCTTT. It translates to CASSYEGRVDTEAFF.

The gene calls are TRBV5-4 and TRBJ2-5; D is perhaps TRBD1 (6 bases). Deletions cut 4 bases from V and 4 bases from J, with 17 bases between. This CDR3 comprises 15 residues. CDR1 SGHNT and CDR2 YYREEE come from the germline V gene (reference sequence). The CDR3 here is CASSPPGQGIETQYF. DNA for the CDR3: TGTGCCAGCAGCCCGCCTGGGCAGGGGATAGAGACCCAGTACTTC. Using reference TRBV5-4 and TRBJ2-5 for the parts outside the CDR3, the full variable domain is ETGVTQSPTHLIKTRGQQVTLRCSSQSGHNTVSWYQQALGQGPQFIFQYYREEENGRGNFPPRFSGLQFPNYSSELNVNALELDDSALYLCASSPPGQGIETQYFGPGTRLLVL.

The chain employs TRBV30 and TRBJ1-1; 7 positions match TRBD1. Germline trimming cut 0 bases from V and 1 base from J; bases unmatched to any gene: 8. The germline V gene has CDR1 GTSNPN and CDR2 SVGIG (reference sequence). CDR3 length equals 16 residues. The CDR3 region is CAWSVGDSSWNTEAFF. CDR3 sequence (DNA): TGTGCCTGGAGTGTAGGGGACAGCAGTTGGAACACTGAAGCTTTCTTT.

The chain recombines TRBV27 with TRBJ2-7; TRBD1 matches at 8 bases. The junction had 12 bases not matched to a gene; V was cut back by 5 bases and J by 6 bases. CDR3 length: 15 residues. CDR1 MNHEY and CDR2 SMNVEV come from the germline V gene (reference sequence). The CDR3 reads CASSRSGTGRGEQYF. DNA of the CDR3: TGTGCCAGCAGTCGAAGTGGGACAGGTAGGGGCGAGCAGTACTTC.

The V call is TRBV10-3, the J call TRBJ2-5, with D perhaps matching TRBD1 (5 bases). This CDR3 region has 12 residues. V was shortened by 10 bases and J by 1 base, with 10 bases between the two germline ends. Germline V gene sequence: CDR1 ENHRY, CDR2 SYGVKD. CDR3 nucleotides: TGTGCCACCAAAGGGGTCCAAGAGACCCAGTACTTC. Its protein product is CATKGVQETQYF.

The CDR3: CASRLPGQVYGYTF. For the CDR3, the DNA is TGTGCCAGCAGGCTACCGGGACAGGTCTATGGCTACACCTTC. The rearrangement joins TRBV11-2 to TRBJ1-2; 8 bases align to TRBD1. The germline gives CDR1 SGHAT, CDR2 FQNNGV. This CDR3 region has 14 residues. Losses at the gene ends were 6 bases for V and 4 bases for J; bases not matched to a gene: 7.